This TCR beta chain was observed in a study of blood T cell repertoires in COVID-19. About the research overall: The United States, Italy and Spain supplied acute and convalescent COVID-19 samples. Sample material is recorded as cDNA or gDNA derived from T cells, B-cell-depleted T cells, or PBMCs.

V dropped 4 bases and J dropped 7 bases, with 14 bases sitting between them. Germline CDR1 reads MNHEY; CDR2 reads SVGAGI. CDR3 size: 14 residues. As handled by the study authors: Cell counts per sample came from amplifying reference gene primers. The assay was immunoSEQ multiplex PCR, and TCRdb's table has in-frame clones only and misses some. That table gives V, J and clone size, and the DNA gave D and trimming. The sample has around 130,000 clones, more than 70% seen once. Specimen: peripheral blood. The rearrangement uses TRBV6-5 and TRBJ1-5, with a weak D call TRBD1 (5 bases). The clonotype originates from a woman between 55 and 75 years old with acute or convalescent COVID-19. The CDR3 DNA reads TGTGCCAGCAGTTTCACAGGATTCGGACAGCCCCAGCATTTT. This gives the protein CASSFTGFGQPQHF.